The present entry profiles one T cell receptor beta chain with its context. This sample stems from a study of CD8+CD57+ T cells in acquired aplastic anemia. By flow cytometry, patients selected for sequencing had shown an expansion of CD8+CD57+ cells. V lost 5 bases and J 3 bases, leaving 10 bases between the germline ends. CDR3 size: 13 residues. The germline V gene encodes CDR1 SGHTA and CDR2 FQGTGA. It was genomic DNA that served as the template for profiling TCR beta VDJ and CDR3. TCRdb redid the calling of the reads with MiXCR, one entry per CDR3 protein. The sample has 200,000 to 250,000 distinct CDR3 sequences, 65% seen once.

This TCR was sampled from a human donor with aplastic anemia. This sequence joins TRBV7-3 and TRBJ2-5, with a weak D call TRBD2 (5 bases). Specimen: sorted CD4+, CD8+, or CD8+CD57+ T cells (not recorded which) from PBMCs. The CDR3, as DNA: TGTGCCAGCAGCCCGCGGGTGGAAGAGACCCAGTACTTC. Encoded protein: CASSPRVEETQYF.